This T cell receptor (beta chain) stems from a study of shared clonotypes between healthy human individuals. At the level of the study: Per donor, three plates held CD4 naive cells, three held CD4 memory, two held CD8 naive and one held CD8 memory.

Study-level points and caveats: Represented genetic and exposure-history diversity was restricted by having few donors.

Assay used: immunoSEQ multiplex PCR; TCRdb lists only in-frame clones, some missing. The sample shows 2 million to 2.5 million clones, about 94% of them seen only once. The germline V gene has CDR1 MGHRA and CDR2 YSYEKL. V dropped 2 bases and J dropped 2 bases, with 18 bases sitting between them. The CDR3 runs 17 residues. Each of the donors was a healthy adult who was HIV-negative and had not had a recent acute infection or vaccination. Naive CD45RA+ and memory CD45RA-negative subsets were split from CD4+ cells. Points on this clone: The antigen remains undetermined.

The TCR comes from a man between 18 and 29 years old in good health. The sequenced sample consisted of naive CD4+ T cells sorted from blood. As to subset: CD45RA+ positively selected. V gene TRBV4-1 combines with J gene TRBJ2-5; D is ambiguous. In DNA, the CDR3 is TGCGCCAGCAGCCAATCTTTTACTTCGGTTCAGCAAGAGACCCAGTACTTC. Amino acids: CASSQSFTSVQQETQYF.